This T cell receptor (beta chain) derives from a study of shared clonotypes between healthy human individuals. CDR3 length: 15 residues. J was trimmed by 3 bases and V by 0 bases; bases with no gene match: 2. CDR1 and CDR2 from the germline V gene are LNHNV and YYDKDF (reference sequence). Regarding the study as a whole: Naive CD4 clonotypes were shared across a few donors at roughly 4.6%. Clonotypes not shared had lower generation probabilities than those common to all four donors. Across subsets, estimated richness was generally greater for naive than for memory populations.

Details on this clone: Its antigen is undetermined.

Clones were sequenced by immunoSEQ multiplex PCR, and TCRdb holds only the in-frame ones, with some missing. The sample lists a few hundred thousand clones, around 97% occurring once. The TCR sequence derives from a woman aged 25-40 years in good health. J is TRBJ1-3 and V is TRBV15; the match to TRBD1 covers 7 bases. Input material: naive CD4+ T cells sorted from blood. The subset here: CD45RA+ positively selected. The CDR3 DNA reads as TGTGCCACCAGCAGAGACAGGGGGATTGGAAACACCATATATTTT. It specifies CATSRDRGIGNTIYF. The entire variable domain, with the rest obtained from reference TRBV15 and TRBJ1-3, is as follows: DAMVIQNPRYQVTQFGKPVTLSCSQTLNHNVMYWYQQKSSQAPKLLFHYYDKDFNNEADTPDNFQSRRPNTSFCFLDIRSPGLGDTAMYLCATSRDRGIGNTIYFGEGSWLTVV.